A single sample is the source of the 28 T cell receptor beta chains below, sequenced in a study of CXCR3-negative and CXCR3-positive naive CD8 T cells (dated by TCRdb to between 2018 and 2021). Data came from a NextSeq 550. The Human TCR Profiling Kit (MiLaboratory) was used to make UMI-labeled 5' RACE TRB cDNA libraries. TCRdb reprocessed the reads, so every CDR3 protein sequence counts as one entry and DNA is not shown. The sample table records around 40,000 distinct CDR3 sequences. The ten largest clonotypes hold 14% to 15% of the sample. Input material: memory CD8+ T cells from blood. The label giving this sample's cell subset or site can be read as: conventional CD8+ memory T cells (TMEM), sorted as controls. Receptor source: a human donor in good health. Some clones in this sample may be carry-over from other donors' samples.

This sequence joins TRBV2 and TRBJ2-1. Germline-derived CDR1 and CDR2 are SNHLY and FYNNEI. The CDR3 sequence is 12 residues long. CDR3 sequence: CASSAAYNEQFF.

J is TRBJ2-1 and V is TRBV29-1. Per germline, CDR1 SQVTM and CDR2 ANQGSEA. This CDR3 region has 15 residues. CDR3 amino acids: CSALKSENSYNEQFF.

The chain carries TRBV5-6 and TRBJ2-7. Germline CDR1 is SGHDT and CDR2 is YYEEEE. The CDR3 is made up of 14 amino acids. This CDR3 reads CASSLGQSYYEQYF. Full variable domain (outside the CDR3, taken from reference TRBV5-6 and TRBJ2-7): DAGVTQSPTHLIKTRGQQVTLRCSPKSGHDTVSWYQQALGQGPQFIFQYYEEEERQRGNFPDRFSGHQFPNYSSELNVNALLLGDSALYLCASSLGQSYYEQYFGPGTRLTVT.

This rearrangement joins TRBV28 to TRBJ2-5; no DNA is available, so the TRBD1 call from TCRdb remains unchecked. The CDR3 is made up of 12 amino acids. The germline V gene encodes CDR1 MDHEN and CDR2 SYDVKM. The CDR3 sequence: CASSFPDETQYF.

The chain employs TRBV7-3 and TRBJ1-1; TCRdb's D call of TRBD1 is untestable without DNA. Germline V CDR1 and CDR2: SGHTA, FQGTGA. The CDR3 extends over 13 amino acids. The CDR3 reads CASSLDRGTEAFF.

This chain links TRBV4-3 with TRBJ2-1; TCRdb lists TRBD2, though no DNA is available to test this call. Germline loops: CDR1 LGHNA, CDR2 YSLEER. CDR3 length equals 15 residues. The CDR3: CASSQDGRLGNEQFF.

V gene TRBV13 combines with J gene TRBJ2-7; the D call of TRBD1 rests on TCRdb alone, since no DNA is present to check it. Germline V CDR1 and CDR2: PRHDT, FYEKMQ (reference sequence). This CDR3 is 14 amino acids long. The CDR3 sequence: CASSPSGADYEQYF.

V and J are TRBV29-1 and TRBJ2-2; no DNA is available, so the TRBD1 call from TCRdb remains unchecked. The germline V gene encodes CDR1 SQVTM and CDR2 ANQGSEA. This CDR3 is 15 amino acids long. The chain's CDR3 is CSVHVGQGSTGELFF.

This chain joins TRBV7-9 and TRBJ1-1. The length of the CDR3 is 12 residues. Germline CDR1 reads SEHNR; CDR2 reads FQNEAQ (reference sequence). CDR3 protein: CASSLLVTEAFF.

The CDR3 is CASSQPTGKENTEAFF. This chain connects TRBV5-1 to TRBJ1-1; TCRdb proposes TRBD1, but this gene call is untestable without DNA. Germline assignment: CDR1 SGHRS and CDR2 YFSETQ. The CDR3 is 16 amino acids.

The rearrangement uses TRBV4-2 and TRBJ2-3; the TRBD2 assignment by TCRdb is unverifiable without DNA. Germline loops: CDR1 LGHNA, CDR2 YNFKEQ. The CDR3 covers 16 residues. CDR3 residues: CASSRGAGGGTDTQYF.

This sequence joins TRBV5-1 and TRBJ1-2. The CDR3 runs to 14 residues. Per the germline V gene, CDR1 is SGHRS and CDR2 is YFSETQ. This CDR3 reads CASSLDAFNYGYTF.

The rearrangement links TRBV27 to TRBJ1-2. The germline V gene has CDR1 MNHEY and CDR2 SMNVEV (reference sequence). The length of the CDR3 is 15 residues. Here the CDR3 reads CASSLLAGVNYGYSF.

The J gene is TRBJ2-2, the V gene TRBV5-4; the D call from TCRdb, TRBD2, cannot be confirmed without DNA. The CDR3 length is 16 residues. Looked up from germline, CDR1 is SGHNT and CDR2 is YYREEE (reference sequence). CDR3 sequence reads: CASSALGGEDTGELFF.

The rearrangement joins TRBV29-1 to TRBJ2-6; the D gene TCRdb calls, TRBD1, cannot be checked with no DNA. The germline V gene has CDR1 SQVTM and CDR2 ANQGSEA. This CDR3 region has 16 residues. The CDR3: CSVETGTKLGPNVLTF.

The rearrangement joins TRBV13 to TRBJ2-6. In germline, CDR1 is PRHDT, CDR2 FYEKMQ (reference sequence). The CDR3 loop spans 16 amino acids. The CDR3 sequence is CASSPTSGSGANVLTF.

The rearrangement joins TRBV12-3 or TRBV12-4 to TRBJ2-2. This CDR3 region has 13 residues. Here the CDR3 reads CAILEAKAGELFF.

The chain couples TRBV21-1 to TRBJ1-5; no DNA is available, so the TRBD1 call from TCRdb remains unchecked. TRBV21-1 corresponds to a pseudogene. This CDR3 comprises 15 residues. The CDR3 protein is CASAAGGGSNQPQHF.

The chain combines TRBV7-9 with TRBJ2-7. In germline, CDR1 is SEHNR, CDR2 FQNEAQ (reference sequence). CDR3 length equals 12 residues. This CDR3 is CASGAGPYEQYF.

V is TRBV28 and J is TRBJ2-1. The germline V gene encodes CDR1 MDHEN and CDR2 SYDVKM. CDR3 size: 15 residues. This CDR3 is CASTPRTPYTNEQFF.

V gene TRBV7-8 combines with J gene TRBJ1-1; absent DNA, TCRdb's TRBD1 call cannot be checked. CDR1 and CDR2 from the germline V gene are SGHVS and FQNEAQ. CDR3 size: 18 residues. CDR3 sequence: CASSTMGTGGRVNTEAFF.

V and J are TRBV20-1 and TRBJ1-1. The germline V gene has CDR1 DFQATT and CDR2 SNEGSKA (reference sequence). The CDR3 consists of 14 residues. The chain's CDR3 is CSANPGTEVTEAFF.

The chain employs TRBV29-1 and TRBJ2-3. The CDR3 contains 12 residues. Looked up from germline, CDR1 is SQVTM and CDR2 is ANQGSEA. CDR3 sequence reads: CSVDLGTDTQYF.

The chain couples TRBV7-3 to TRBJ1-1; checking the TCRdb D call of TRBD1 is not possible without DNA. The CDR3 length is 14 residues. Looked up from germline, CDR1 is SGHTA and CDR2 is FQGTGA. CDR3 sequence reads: CASSLDRGNTEAFF. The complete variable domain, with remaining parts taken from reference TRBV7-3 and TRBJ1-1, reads GAGVSQTPSNKVTEKGKYVELRCDPISGHTALYWYRQSLGQGPEFLIYFQGTGAADDSGLPNDRFFAVRPEGSVSTLKIQRTERGDSAVYLCASSLDRGNTEAFFGQGTRLTVV.

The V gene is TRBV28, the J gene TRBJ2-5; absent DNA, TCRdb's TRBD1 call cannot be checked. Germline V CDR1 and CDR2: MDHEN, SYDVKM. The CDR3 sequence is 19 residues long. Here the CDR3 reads CASRRPTGFNGGYQETQYF. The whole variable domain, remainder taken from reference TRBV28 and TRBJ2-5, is DVKVTQSSRYLVKRTGEKVFLECVQDMDHENMFWYRQDPGLGLRLIYFSYDVKMKEKGDIPEGYSVSREKKERFSLILESASTNQTSMYLCASRRPTGFNGGYQETQYFGPGTRLLVL.

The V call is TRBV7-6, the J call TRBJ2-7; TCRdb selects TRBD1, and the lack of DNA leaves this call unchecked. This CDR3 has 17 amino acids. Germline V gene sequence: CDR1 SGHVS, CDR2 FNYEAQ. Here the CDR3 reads CAKETPRGAHGTYEQYF.

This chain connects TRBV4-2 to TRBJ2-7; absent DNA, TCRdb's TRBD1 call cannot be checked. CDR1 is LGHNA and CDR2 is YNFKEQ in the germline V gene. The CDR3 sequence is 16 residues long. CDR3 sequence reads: CASSPEGAGLSYEQYF.

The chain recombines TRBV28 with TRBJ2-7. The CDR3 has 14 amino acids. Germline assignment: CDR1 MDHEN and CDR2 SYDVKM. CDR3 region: CASSLRTFSYEQYF.